The rows below give T cell receptor beta chains drawn from one sample of a study of T cell repertoires in cytomegalovirus infection. TCRdb recomputed calls from the reads with MiXCR, one row per CDR3 protein. The sample yields approximately 990,000 distinct CDR3 sequences, approximately 30% seen once. Antigens of these TCRs are unknown. The specimen comprised cultured CD8+ T cells from PBMCs, sampled from culture after CMV antigen stimulation. Source of these receptors: a human donor in good health (CMV status not recorded). Some clones in this sample may be carry-over from other donors' samples. Each CDR3 is given without its conserved first and last residue. Where a row states a size, it is once, few, many or the class of an expanded clone; other rows omit it.

size	V	J	CDR3
-	TRBV11-2	TRBJ2-2	ASSLGVFDLAGELF
-	TRBV19	TRBJ2-1	ASAWASAYNEQF
many	TRBV6-1	TRBJ2-1	ASSLTRIGIIVRNEQF
-	TRBV29-1	TRBJ1-4	SVRPWGANEKLF
many	TRBV7-8	TRBJ2-3	ASSLTGGKADTQY
-	TRBV10-1	TRBJ2-5	ASSGRGLNQETQY
many	TRBV7-8	TRBJ2-3	ASSLLGGGAEDTQY
few	TRBV10-2	TRBJ2-5	ASSELLAGAETQY
few	TRBV6-1	TRBJ2-5	ASRPTETPQETQY
-	TRBV6-2/TRBV6-3	TRBJ2-1	ASSYPGLSLVSYNEQF
many	TRBV27	TRBJ1-5	ASSLSGGDQPQH
few	TRBV15	TRBJ1-5	ATSREPRGTEYQPQH
-	TRBV12-3/TRBV12-4	TRBJ2-6	ANSAQGSGANVLT
-	TRBV6-2/TRBV6-3	TRBJ2-2	ASSLNPGVTGELF
-	TRBV15	TRBJ2-3	ATSRRGADTQY
many	TRBV7-2	TRBJ1-6	ASSVLGVGRRDYNSPLH
few	TRBV7-9	TRBJ2-2	ASRPTGPHTGELF
-	TRBV6-2/TRBV6-3	TRBJ2-7	ASSTPGVSSYEQY
-	TRBV29-1	TRBJ1-1	SVESQAF
-	TRBV9	TRBJ2-3	ASSVEGRGQY
-	TRBV6-5	TRBJ2-1	ASRTSGGSNEQF
-	TRBV29-1	TRBJ1-1	SVENLRGWSTEAF
-	TRBV27	TRBJ1-2	AIWDRNGYT